These 18 T cell receptor beta chains share one sample of origin, sequenced in a study of blood T cell repertoires in COVID-19. Assay used: immunoSEQ multiplex PCR; TCRdb lists only in-frame clones, some missing. Seen here are around 270,000 clones, 84% observed once, and the top ten hold about 1.6%. Sequencing used peripheral blood. These receptors were taken from a woman between 40 and 50 years old who had recovered from COVID-19.

The chain couples TRBV7-9 to TRBJ1-4; D is possibly TRBD1 (6 bases). This CDR3 comprises 15 residues. Germline V gene lookup returns CDR1 SEHNR and CDR2 FQNEAQ (reference sequence). Trimming took 1 base from V and 3 from J, leaving 9 bases between them. Written as DNA, the CDR3 is TGTGCCAGCAGCTTAGACAGGGCGCCTAATGAAAAACTGTTTTTT. Its protein product is CASSLDRAPNEKLFF.

This clone showed up just once. This chain connects TRBV24-1 to TRBJ2-1; no firm D call. Germline lookup yields CDR1 KGHDR and CDR2 SFDVKD. The V gene lost 0 bases and the J gene lost 9 bases, with 5 bases spanning the gap. The CDR3 length is 12 residues. The CDR3 sequence is CATSDLPPEQFF. In DNA form, the CDR3 reads TGTGCCACCAGTGATTTGCCTCCTGAGCAGTTCTTC.

The rearrangement uses TRBV29-1 and TRBJ1-2; D call uncertain. CDR3 size: 11 residues. From germline, CDR1 is SQVTM and CDR2 ANQGSEA. Trimming stripped 7 bases from V and 3 bases from J, with 9 bases between. CDR3 in amino acids: CSGEGDYGYTF. The CDR3, as DNA: TGCAGCGGAGAGGGAGACTATGGCTACACCTTC.

The gene calls are TRBV5-1 and TRBJ1-1; D ambiguous. This CDR3 spans 14 amino acids. Per germline, CDR1 SGHRS and CDR2 YFSETQ. V was cut by 0 bases and J by 0 bases, with 6 bases left in between. CDR3 region: CASSLVVLNTEAFF. The CDR3 DNA follows: TGCGCCAGCAGCTTGGTAGTCCTGAACACTGAAGCTTTCTTT.

The chain uses TRBV11-3 and TRBJ2-7; perhaps TRBD2 as D (6 bases). The germline gives CDR1 SGHNT, CDR2 YENEEA. The CDR3 extends over 15 amino acids. V was clipped by 5 bases and J by 0 bases, with 14 bases between them. Here the CDR3 reads CASSAWGRSSYEQYF. The CDR3 DNA sequence: TGTGCCAGCAGCGCATGGGGGAGGAGCTCCTACGAGCAGTACTTC. Full variable domain (missing parts from reference TRBV11-3 and TRBJ2-7): EAGVVQSPRYKIIEKKQPVAFWCNPISGHNTLYWYLQNLGQGPELLIRYENEEAVDDSQLPKDRFSAERLKGVDSTLKIQPAELGDSAVYLCASSAWGRSSYEQYFGPGTRLTVT.

This clone was picked up one time. Here the CDR3 DNA reads TGTGCCAGCAGTGAAAGTGGAGACTATGGCTACACCTTC. This gives the protein CASSESGDYGYTF. This sequence joins TRBV6-1 and TRBJ1-2; D ambiguous. In germline, CDR1 is MNHNS, CDR2 SASEGT. Trimming left V 2 bases short and J 3 bases short, with 7 bases between. This CDR3 spans 13 amino acids.

This sequence joins TRBV28 and TRBJ2-1, with 9 bases identical to TRBD2. CDR3 length equals 15 residues. V shed 9 bases, J shed 3 bases, and the junction held 9 bases outside the gene matches. Germline values: CDR1 MDHEN, CDR2 SYDVKM. CDR3 residues: CASSRGGPVYNEQFF. The CDR3 DNA is TGTGCCAGTTCGCGGGGGGGCCCCGTCTACAATGAGCAGTTCTTC.

The gene calls are TRBV6-6 and TRBJ2-3; the match to TRBD1 covers 9 bases. The junction had 13 bases not matched to a gene; V was cut back by 5 bases and J by 7 bases. The germline V gene has CDR1 MNHNY and CDR2 SVGAGI (reference sequence). This CDR3 comprises 16 residues. The CDR3 bases are TGTGCCAGCAGTGCCAGCTGGACAGGGGAGGAGTATACGCAGTATTTT. Its translation: CASSASWTGEEYTQYF.

The chain joins TRBV6-5 to TRBJ1-2, with 8 bases matching TRBD1. Germline CDR1 is MNHEY and CDR2 is SVGAGI. This CDR3 region has 15 residues. The junction had 9 bases not matched to a gene; V was cut back by 4 bases and J by 5 bases. Written as DNA, the CDR3 is TGTGCCAGCAGTTCGAGCCCAACAGGGGGTTATGGCTACACCTTC. As protein: CASSSSPTGGYGYTF.

The CDR3 coding sequence is TGTGCCAGCAGCTTAGGGCAGGGGGGTTCCTCCTACGAGCAGTACTTC. Amino acid sequence: CASSLGQGGSSYEQYF. The rearrangement joins TRBV11-2 to TRBJ2-7, with D possibly TRBD1 on 7 matching bases. The CDR3 loop spans 16 amino acids. The germline CDR1 and CDR2 sequences are SGHAT and FQNNGV. V lost 1 base and J lost 0, with 13 bases in between.

The rearrangement links TRBV29-1 to TRBJ1-4; 7 bases are shared with TRBD1. Losses at the gene ends were 7 bases for V and 7 bases for J; bases not matched to a gene: 3. CDR1 and CDR2 (germline): SQVTM, ANQGSEA. The CDR3 contains 11 residues. The CDR3 region has the DNA TGCAGCGGCAGGGACAGTGAAAAACTGTTTTTT. Amino acids: CSGRDSEKLFF.

This clone was counted a single time. The chain recombines TRBV7-7 with TRBJ1-4; 7 bases are shared with TRBD1. The J segment lost 6 bases and the V segment lost 5 bases, leaving 12 bases of the junction unmatched. The CDR3 has 16 residues. Germline-derived CDR1 and CDR2 are SSHAT and FNYEAQ (reference sequence). DNA of the CDR3: TGTGCCAGCAGCCCGACGAGTAGGACAGGAGATGAAAAACTGTTTTTT. Encoded protein: CASSPTSRTGDEKLFF.

CDR3 in DNA: TGTGCCAGCAGTTCCGACAGGGACGAAGCCTATGGCTACACCTTC. The encoded protein is CASSSDRDEAYGYTF. The rearrangement links TRBV7-8 to TRBJ1-2; 7 bases line up with TRBD1. Trimming took 6 bases from V and 4 from J; bases not matched to a gene: 11. There are 15 residues in the CDR3. CDR1 is SGHVS and CDR2 is FQNEAQ in the germline V gene.

V gene TRBV24-1 combines with J gene TRBJ2-3, with TRBD1 matching 9 bases. With V trimmed by 10 bases and J by 2 bases, 9 bases remained unmatched. This CDR3 has 15 residues. CDR1 KGHDR and CDR2 SFDVKD come from the germline V gene. The DNA of the CDR3 is TGTGCCACGCTTGCGGGGGACAGGGTCACAGATACGCAGTATTTT. Its protein is CATLAGDRVTDTQYF.

This clone was detected only once. The chain employs TRBV5-5 and TRBJ2-1; the match to TRBD2 covers 8 bases. CDR1 and CDR2 (germline): SGHKS, YYEKEE (reference sequence). Trimming cost V 0 bases and J 7 bases; bases outside gene matches: 9. The CDR3 contains 16 residues. CDR3 coding DNA: TGTGCCAGCAGCTTGGTATCTAGCGGGCGGCGAAATGAGCAGTTCTTC. Amino acid sequence: CASSLVSSGRRNEQFF. Variable domain in full (rest from reference TRBV5-5 and TRBJ2-1): DAGVTQSPTHLIKTRGQQVTLRCSPISGHKSVSWYQQVLGQGPQFIFQYYEKEERGRGNFPDRFSARQFPNYSSELNVNALLLGDSALYLCASSLVSSGRRNEQFFGPGTRLTVL.

J is TRBJ1-3 and V is TRBV19; D gene ambiguous. Germline V CDR1 and CDR2: LNHDA, SQIVND (reference sequence). This CDR3 contains 15 residues. Trimming took off 5 bases at V and 2 bases at J, with 13 bases between the two ends. The CDR3 region has the DNA TGTGCCAGTAGTGGCCCGGGGAAAACTGGAAACACCATATATTTT. Its translation is CASSGPGKTGNTIYF.

The rearrangement uses TRBV4-1 and TRBJ2-7, with 9 bases that match TRBD1. The J segment lost 4 bases and the V segment lost 3 bases, leaving 10 bases of the junction unmatched. There are 16 residues in the CDR3. Germline CDR1 and CDR2: MGHRA and YSYEKL. The CDR3 here is CASSQGGQGKGYEQYF. The CDR3 DNA sequence: TGCGCCAGCAGCCAGGGGGGACAGGGAAAAGGGTACGAGCAGTACTTC.

J is TRBJ1-1 and V is TRBV12-2. TRBV12-2 is flagged as a pseudogene. The CDR3 has 15 residues. The CDR3 loop is CASRLARLSGTEAFF. The CDR3 DNA is TGTGCAAGTCGCTTAGCGCGGCTTAGTGGCACTGAAGCTTTCTTT.